Below, 4 T cell receptor beta chains from the same sample are listed, as sequenced in a study of blood T cell repertoires in COVID-19. Clones were read by immunoSEQ multiplex PCR, and TCRdb kept only the in-frame ones, dropping some. The sample has 400,000 to 550,000 clones; around 89% are singletons. Sequencing used peripheral blood. These receptors were collected from a woman aged 30 to 39 with acute or convalescent COVID-19.

DNA for the CDR3: TGTGCCAGCAGCCATTCCGGAGGGGGCGCTTGGTCACCCCTCCACTTT. Translated, it gives CASSHSGGGAWSPLHF. The V gene is TRBV3-1 (or the pseudogene TRBV3-2), the J gene TRBJ1-6, with 7 bases identical to TRBD1. Germline CDR1 is LGHDT and CDR2 is YNNKEL (reference sequence). The CDR3 is 16 residues long. V shed 3 bases and J 10 bases; nucleotides not matched to a gene: 12.

With regard to this clone: Other DNA sequences in this sample translate to the same CDR3. The chain joins TRBV5-1 to TRBJ1-6, with TRBD1 identical over 7 bases. The length of the CDR3 is 14 residues. Germline V gene sequence: CDR1 SGHRS, CDR2 YFSETQ. Trimming removed 4 bases from V and 5 bases from J; junction bases left unmatched: 3. CDR3 bases: TGCGCCAGCAGCCCAGGGACAGATAATTCACCCCTCCACTTT. Its translation is CASSPGTDNSPLHF.

This clone occurred once. The chain carries TRBV5-4 and TRBJ2-1; 12 positions match TRBD2. V shed 3 bases and J 5 bases; nucleotides not matched to a gene: 9. This CDR3 contains 17 residues. Germline loops: CDR1 SGHNT, CDR2 YYREEE (reference sequence). In nucleotides, the CDR3 is TGTGCCAGCAGCTCCGGGCTACTAGCGGGGGGCCACAATGAGCAGTTCTTC. It specifies CASSSGLLAGGHNEQFF.

CDR3 coding DNA: TGTGCCAGCAAGTCGGTGGTCGAGCAGTACTTC. Translated: CASKSVVEQYF. The chain combines TRBV7-2 with TRBJ2-7; D gene unclear. CDR1 and CDR2 (germline): SGHTA, FQGNSA. V was trimmed by 7 bases and J by 6 bases, leaving 10 bases between them. The CDR3 consists of 11 residues.